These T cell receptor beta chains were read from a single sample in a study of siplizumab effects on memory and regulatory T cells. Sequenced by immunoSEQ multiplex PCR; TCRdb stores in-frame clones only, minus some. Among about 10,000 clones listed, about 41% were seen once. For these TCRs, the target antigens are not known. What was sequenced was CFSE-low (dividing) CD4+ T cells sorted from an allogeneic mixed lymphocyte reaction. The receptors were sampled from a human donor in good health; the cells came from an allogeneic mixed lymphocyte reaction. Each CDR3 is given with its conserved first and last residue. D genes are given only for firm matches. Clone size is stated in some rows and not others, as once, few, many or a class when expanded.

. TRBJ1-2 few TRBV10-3 TGTGCCATCAGTGAATCAGGACAGTATGGCTACACCTTC CAISESGQYGYTF
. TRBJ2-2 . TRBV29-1 TGCAGCGCCGAACCGAGGGGGGAGCTGTTTTTT CSAEPRGELFF
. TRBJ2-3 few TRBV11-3 TGTGCCAGCAGCCTACGGACTTCTCGGGGCGCAGATACGCAGTATTTT CASSLRTSRGADTQYF
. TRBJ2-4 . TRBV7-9 TGTGCCAGCAGCTTAGCGTCAGGGGCGGGATATGACATTCAGTACTTC CASSLASGAGYDIQYF
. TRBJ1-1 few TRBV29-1 TGCAGCGTCGGTAACACTGAAGCTTTCTTT CSVGNTEAFF
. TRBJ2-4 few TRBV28 TGTGCCAGCAGCACCCCGGGACCCTTGGAGGACATTCAGTACTTC CASSTPGPLEDIQYF
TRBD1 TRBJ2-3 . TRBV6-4 TGTGCCAGCAGCCCGACAGGGTTCCCAGATACGCAGTATTTT CASSPTGFPDTQYF
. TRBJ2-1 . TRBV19 TGTGCCAGTAGTAGGGGACTGCCGAATGAGCAGTTCTTC CASSRGLPNEQFF
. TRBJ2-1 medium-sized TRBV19 TGTGCCAGTAGTCCCGGGACTTACAATGAGCAGTTCTTC CASSPGTYNEQFF
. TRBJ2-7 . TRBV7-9 TGTGCCAGCAGCTTAGCAGGGACCAGCTCCTACGAGCAGTACTTC CASSLAGTSSYEQYF
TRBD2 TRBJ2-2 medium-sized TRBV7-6 TGTGCCAGCAGCCCCCGGGGGGGCTTAGGCGGGGAGCTGTTTTTT CASSPRGGLGGELFF
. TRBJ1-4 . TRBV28 TGTGCCAGCAGTTCACGGGTCCTGGGCGAAAAACTGTTTTTT CASSSRVLGEKLFF
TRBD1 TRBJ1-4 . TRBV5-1 TGCGCCAGCAGCTCCCGGGGACAGGGTGGTGAAAAACTGTTTTTT CASSSRGQGGEKLFF
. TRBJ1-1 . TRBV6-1 TGTGCCAGCATCCCCAGCGGCGCTGAAGCTTTCTTT CASIPSGAEAFF
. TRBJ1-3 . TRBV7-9 TGTGCCAGCAGCTTACAGGGAAGAATTGGAAACACCATATATTTT CASSLQGRIGNTIYF
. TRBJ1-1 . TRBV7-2 TGTGCCAGCAGCTTAATCGGCATGAACACTGAAGCTTTCTTT CASSLIGMNTEAFF
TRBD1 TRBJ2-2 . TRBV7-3 TGTGCCAGCAGCTTGGGTAGAACAGGGGGCGGCACCGGGGAGCTGTTTTTT CASSLGRTGGGTGELFF
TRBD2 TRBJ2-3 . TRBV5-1 TGCGCCAGCAGCTTTGGTTTCTCTACTAGCGGGAGGACAGATACGCAGTATTTT CASSFGFSTSGRTDTQYF
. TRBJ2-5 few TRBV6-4 TGTGCCAGCAGTGTAGAGTTGGCTAGCGAGACCCAGTACTTC CASSVELASETQYF
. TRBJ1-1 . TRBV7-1 TGTGCCAGCAGCCTCTACGCCAGGGGCAACACTGAAGCTTTCTTT CASSLYARGNTEAFF
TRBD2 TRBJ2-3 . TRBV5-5 TGTGCCAGCAGCTTAGAAGCGGGAGGGCAGACAGATACGCAGTATTTT CASSLEAGGQTDTQYF
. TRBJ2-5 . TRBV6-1 TGTGCCAGCAGTGAACGTAGCGGTCGCCAAGAGACCCAGTACTTC CASSERSGRQETQYF
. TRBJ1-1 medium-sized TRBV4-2 TGTGCCAGCAGCCGGCCGCCAGGCGGAATGAACACTGAAGCTTTCTTT CASSRPPGGMNTEAFF
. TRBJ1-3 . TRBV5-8 TGTGCCAGCAGATTACAGGGATTCTCTGGAAACACCATATATTTT CASRLQGFSGNTIYF
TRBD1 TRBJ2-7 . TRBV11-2 TGTGCCAGCAGCCCGAACCCCCCGGGACAGGGGGCGAGGGAGCAGTACTTC CASSPNPPGQGAREQYF
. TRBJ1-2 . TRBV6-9 TGTGCCAGCAGTTCTCGGGACGGTACTAACTATGGCTACACCTTC CASSSRDGTNYGYTF
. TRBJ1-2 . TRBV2 TGTGCCAGCAGTGAAGGCAGGCTCTATGGCTACACCTTC CASSEGRLYGYTF
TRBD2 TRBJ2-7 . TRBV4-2 TGTGCCAGCAGCCAAGCCCTCAGTCGCGGGAGGGATTACGAGCAGTACTTC CASSQALSRGRDYEQYF
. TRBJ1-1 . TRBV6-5 TGTGCCAGCAGTTACCGTGAGCGGGACGAAGCTTTCTTT CASSYRERDEAFF